These T cell receptor beta chains were read from a single sample in a study of T cell responses to AZD1222 COVID-19 vaccine. Clones were read by immunoSEQ multiplex PCR, and TCRdb kept only the in-frame ones, dropping some. The sample yields 140,000 to 150,000 clones, 89% seen once. This sample comprised peripheral blood, obtained on day 0 of AZD1222 vaccination. These receptors were taken from an adult in good health. Each CDR3 is given with its conserved first and last residue. The D gene is left open where the match is weak. Some rows have no size entry. The others give once, few or many, or a class for an expanded clone.

v_gene: TRBV28; d_gene: NA; abundance: NA; j_gene: TRBJ1-5; CDR3nt: TGTGCCAGCAGTTTCCGACTCACAGGGTTCAGCAATCAGCCCCAGCATTTT; CDR3aa: CASSFRLTGFSNQPQHF
v_gene: TRBV18; d_gene: NA; abundance: NA; j_gene: TRBJ2-4; CDR3nt: TGTGCCAGCTCACCTAGGGACGGCCTTTCGGACATTCAGTACTTC; CDR3aa: CASSPRDGLSDIQYF
v_gene: TRBV7-2; d_gene: NA; abundance: NA; j_gene: TRBJ2-7; CDR3nt: TGTGCCAGCAGCTTATTACTGGGGTACGACGAGCAGTACTTC; CDR3aa: CASSLLLGYDEQYF
v_gene: TRBV6-5; d_gene: NA; abundance: NA; j_gene: TRBJ2-7; CDR3nt: TGTGCCAGCAGTCCAGGGACATCGAAACAGTACTTC; CDR3aa: CASSPGTSKQYF
v_gene: TRBV2; d_gene: TRBD1; abundance: NA; j_gene: TRBJ1-1; CDR3nt: TGTGCCAGCAGCGGACAGGGGGCCGCTGAAGCTTTCTTT; CDR3aa: CASSGQGAAEAFF
v_gene: TRBV13; d_gene: NA; abundance: NA; j_gene: TRBJ1-5; CDR3nt: TGTGCCAGCAGCTTAGGCAGACTCAATCAGCCCCAGCATTTT; CDR3aa: CASSLGRLNQPQHF
v_gene: TRBV6-2/TRBV6-3; d_gene: NA; abundance: NA; j_gene: TRBJ1-1; CDR3nt: TGTGCCAGCAGTTACTCTGGCGTGGGGAACACTGAAGCTTTCTTT; CDR3aa: CASSYSGVGNTEAFF
v_gene: TRBV7-2; d_gene: NA; abundance: once; j_gene: TRBJ1-1; CDR3nt: TGTGCCAGCAGCCCGAGGGGGGGGTTTAACACTGAAGCTTTCTTT; CDR3aa: CASSPRGGFNTEAFF
v_gene: TRBV7-8; d_gene: TRBD1; abundance: NA; j_gene: TRBJ1-4; CDR3nt: TGTGCCAGCAGTCGAGACAGGGGTGAAAAACTGTTTTTT; CDR3aa: CASSRDRGEKLFF
v_gene: TRBV7-2; d_gene: NA; abundance: NA; j_gene: TRBJ2-1; CDR3nt: TGTGCCAGCAGCTTATCCCTAGGGGGGGTATATGAGCAGTTCTTC; CDR3aa: CASSLSLGGVYEQFF
v_gene: TRBV6-5; d_gene: NA; abundance: NA; j_gene: TRBJ2-5; CDR3nt: TGTGCCAGCAGCCGGGACCCCCTCTTAGAGACCCAGTACTTC; CDR3aa: CASSRDPLLETQYF
v_gene: TRBV5-4; d_gene: NA; abundance: once; j_gene: TRBJ1-2; CDR3nt: TGTGCCAGCAGCACAACGACGGCCTTGGAGGGCTACACCTTC; CDR3aa: CASSTTTALEGYTF
v_gene: TRBV5-6; d_gene: NA; abundance: NA; j_gene: TRBJ2-5; CDR3nt: TGTGCCAGCAGCTTGGTTCCCGAGACCCAGTACTTC; CDR3aa: CASSLVPETQYF
v_gene: TRBV29-1; d_gene: NA; abundance: NA; j_gene: TRBJ1-1; CDR3nt: TGCAGCGTTGATTCGGCCTGGGACACTGAAGCTTTCTTT; CDR3aa: CSVDSAWDTEAFF
v_gene: TRBV28; d_gene: NA; abundance: NA; j_gene: TRBJ2-7; CDR3nt: TGTGCCAGCAGTTTCGCGGGGGCGGGGAGGAACGAGCAGTACTTC; CDR3aa: CASSFAGAGRNEQYF
v_gene: TRBV6-2/TRBV6-3; d_gene: TRBD2; abundance: NA; j_gene: TRBJ2-5; CDR3nt: TGTGCCAGCAGTGGACTAGTGAGAGGGCGTCAAGAGACCCAGTACTTC; CDR3aa: CASSGLVRGRQETQYF
v_gene: TRBV28; d_gene: TRBD2; abundance: NA; j_gene: TRBJ2-7; CDR3nt: TGTGCCAGCAGTTTGGCGGGAGGGCCCTACGAGCAGTACTTC; CDR3aa: CASSLAGGPYEQYF
v_gene: TRBV2; d_gene: NA; abundance: NA; j_gene: TRBJ1-5; CDR3nt: TGTGCCAGCAGTGAGAACAGGGTTGGCAATCAGCCCCAGCATTTT; CDR3aa: CASSENRVGNQPQHF
v_gene: TRBV5-4; d_gene: NA; abundance: NA; j_gene: TRBJ1-6; CDR3nt: TGTGCCAGCAGCGAAAACCGGAGACCTTTCCCCCTCCACTTT; CDR3aa: CASSENRRPFPLHF
v_gene: TRBV18; d_gene: TRBD1; abundance: NA; j_gene: TRBJ1-6; CDR3nt: TGTGCCAGCTCACCACAGACAGGGGAGTCACCCCTCCACTTT; CDR3aa: CASSPQTGESPLHF
v_gene: TRBV4-1; d_gene: NA; abundance: NA; j_gene: TRBJ2-7; CDR3nt: TGCGCCAGCAGCCAAATTGGGCGCTCTAGTACTCGCGAGCAGTACTTC; CDR3aa: CASSQIGRSSTREQYF
v_gene: TRBV7-2; d_gene: TRBD2; abundance: NA; j_gene: TRBJ2-7; CDR3nt: TGTGCCAGCAGGTCGACTAGCGGGGCTGGCGAACGCCAGTACTTC; CDR3aa: CASRSTSGAGERQYF
v_gene: TRBV28; d_gene: NA; abundance: NA; j_gene: TRBJ2-7; CDR3nt: TGTGCCAGCAGTTTTCTCCGGGCCTACGAGCAGTACTTC; CDR3aa: CASSFLRAYEQYF
v_gene: TRBV11-2; d_gene: TRBD1; abundance: NA; j_gene: TRBJ2-7; CDR3nt: TGTGCCAGCAGCTTAGGGGGACAGGGCGTATACGAGCAGTACTTC; CDR3aa: CASSLGGQGVYEQYF
v_gene: TRBV2; d_gene: TRBD1; abundance: NA; j_gene: TRBJ2-3; CDR3nt: TGTGCCAGCAGTGAGCAGGGGGCTGGGGCAGATACGCAGTATTTT; CDR3aa: CASSEQGAGADTQYF
v_gene: TRBV30; d_gene: NA; abundance: NA; j_gene: TRBJ1-4; CDR3nt: TGTGCCTGGGAAAGAGGGGAAAAACTGTTTTTT; CDR3aa: CAWERGEKLFF
v_gene: TRBV6-5; d_gene: NA; abundance: NA; j_gene: TRBJ2-5; CDR3nt: TGTGCCAGCAGTTTTGTGGGGGGAGAGACCCAGTACTTC; CDR3aa: CASSFVGGETQYF
v_gene: TRBV28; d_gene: NA; abundance: NA; j_gene: TRBJ1-1; CDR3nt: TGTGCCAGCAGTTTATCTTGGGCCGGGACGAACACTGAAGCTTTCTTT; CDR3aa: CASSLSWAGTNTEAFF
v_gene: TRBV4-2; d_gene: NA; abundance: few; j_gene: TRBJ1-4; CDR3nt: TGTGCCAGCAGCCAAGACGGGACGCGCGGTGAAAAACTGTTTTTT; CDR3aa: CASSQDGTRGEKLFF
v_gene: TRBV6-5; d_gene: NA; abundance: NA; j_gene: TRBJ2-1; CDR3nt: TGTGCCAGCAGTTTGGCGGGCCCCAGAGGCAATGAGCAGTTCTTC; CDR3aa: CASSLAGPRGNEQFF
v_gene: TRBV19; d_gene: NA; abundance: NA; j_gene: TRBJ1-6; CDR3nt: TGTGCCAGTACCCTGAGCTCCTATAATTCACCCCTCCACTTT; CDR3aa: CASTLSSYNSPLHF
v_gene: TRBV5-1; d_gene: NA; abundance: once; j_gene: TRBJ2-7; CDR3nt: TGCGCCAGCAGCTTGGCCGGGGTGGGCTCCTACGAGCAGTACTTC; CDR3aa: CASSLAGVGSYEQYF
v_gene: TRBV4-1; d_gene: NA; abundance: NA; j_gene: TRBJ1-1; CDR3nt: TGCGCCAGCAGCCAAGAACTGGGGGCGGGCACTGAAGCTTTCTTT; CDR3aa: CASSQELGAGTEAFF
v_gene: TRBV7-2; d_gene: TRBD2; abundance: NA; j_gene: TRBJ2-7; CDR3nt: TGTGCCAGCAGCTTAGAGGAGGGGACTAGCGGGAAAAACGAGCAGTACTTC; CDR3aa: CASSLEEGTSGKNEQYF
v_gene: TRBV10-3; d_gene: TRBD1; abundance: NA; j_gene: TRBJ2-7; CDR3nt: TGTGCCATCAGGGAGACAGGGAGCTCCTACGAGCAGTACTTC; CDR3aa: CAIRETGSSYEQYF
v_gene: TRBV10-2; d_gene: NA; abundance: NA; j_gene: TRBJ2-1; CDR3nt: TGCGCCACTACCGGCTCAGGGGGGGTGAGTGAGCAGTTCTTC; CDR3aa: CATTGSGGVSEQFF
v_gene: TRBV6-5; d_gene: NA; abundance: few; j_gene: TRBJ1-3; CDR3nt: TGTGCCAGCAGTTACGCTTCAACCTCTGGAAACACCATATATTTT; CDR3aa: CASSYASTSGNTIYF